A single sample gave rise to the 30 T cell receptor beta chains below, sequenced in a study of spatial heterogeneity in lung cancer. TCRdb re-derived calls from the 5' RACE reads in MiXCR, one entry per CDR3 protein. The sample carries tens of thousands of distinct CDR3 sequences, roughly 5.9% recorded once. The time point: sample taken at primary tumor resection. The sequenced sample was PBMCs, obtained at surgery. The receptors come from a female donor with early-stage non-small cell lung cancer.

CDR3: CASSFRWDRGNNEQFF. CDR3 DNA sequence: TGTGCCAGCAGCTTCAGGTGGGACAGGGGGAACAATGAGCAGTTCTTC. The genes are TRBV7-9 and TRBJ2-1; 11 bases are a match to TRBD1. Germline loops: CDR1 SEHNR, CDR2 FQNEAQ (reference sequence). Germline trimming cut 3 bases from V and 5 bases from J; bases unmatched to any gene: 6. CDR3 length equals 16 residues. Variable domain in full (rest from reference TRBV7-9 and TRBJ2-1): DTGVSQNPRHKITKRGQNVTFRCDPISEHNRLYWYRQTLGQGPEFLTYFQNEAQLEKSRLLSDRFSAERPKGSFSTLEIQRTEQGDSAMYLCASSFRWDRGNNEQFFGPGTRLTVL.

This clonotype has at least ten counts. Here the CDR3 reads CATSRAGQAYEQYF. For the CDR3, the DNA is TGTGCCACCAGCAGAGCGGGGCAGGCCTACGAGCAGTACTTC. The V and J genes are TRBV15 and TRBJ2-7, with D tentatively TRBD1 or TRBD2 (5 bases each). V lost 1 base to trimming and J lost 2 bases, with 9 bases between them. CDR3 length: 14 amino acids. Germline V gene data show CDR1 as LNHNV and CDR2 as YYDKDF (reference sequence). The full variable domain, rest sourced from reference TRBV15 and TRBJ2-7, is DAMVIQNPRYQVTQFGKPVTLSCSQTLNHNVMYWYQQKSSQAPKLLFHYYDKDFNNEADTPDNFQSRRPNTSFCFLDIRSPGLGDTAMYLCATSRAGQAYEQYFGPGTRLTVT.

At least ten counts were recorded for this clonotype. The genes are TRBV11-2 and TRBJ2-3; D remains ambiguous. From germline, CDR1 is SGHAT and CDR2 FQNNGV. V was cut by 5 bases and J by 4 bases, with 7 bases left in between. The CDR3 contains 12 residues. The CDR3 reads CASSPGPDTQYF. The DNA of the CDR3 is TGTGCCAGCAGCCCCGGTCCAGATACGCAGTATTTT.

In its sample, this clonotype was seen a few times. The chain has TRBV20-1 and TRBJ2-2; D ambiguous. The germline V gene has CDR1 DFQATT and CDR2 SNEGSKA (reference sequence). The V gene lost 6 bases and the J gene lost 0 bases, with 11 bases spanning the gap. This CDR3 contains 14 residues. CDR3: CSASTGANTGELFF. CDR3 sequence (DNA): TGCAGTGCCAGTACGGGTGCGAACACCGGGGAGCTGTTTTTT.

This clonotype was observed many times. The rearrangement joins TRBV12-3 or TRBV12-4 to TRBJ2-3, with 10 nucleotides matching TRBD2. V shed 2 bases, J shed 6 bases, and the junction held 14 bases outside the gene matches. CDR3 length: 18 amino acids. CDR3 sequence reads: CASSLPSGRGSLDDTQYF. CDR3 DNA sequence: TGTGCCAGCAGTTTACCCAGCGGGAGGGGTTCTCTAGATGATACGCAGTATTTT.

This clonotype was detected many times. The rearrangement links TRBV5-1 to TRBJ2-5; possibly TRBD1 or TRBD2 for D (5 bases each). The ends were cut back, 4 bases at V and 5 bases at J, with 12 bases in the middle. CDR3 length: 13 amino acids. Germline CDR1 is SGHRS and CDR2 is YFSETQ. The CDR3 loop is CASSGGWGETQYF. Here the CDR3 DNA reads TGCGCCAGCAGCGGGGGTTGGGGTGAGACCCAGTACTTC.

The table lists this clonotype with many counts. The chain couples TRBV14 to TRBJ2-3; D is unresolved. The CDR3 consists of 13 residues. Germline values: CDR1 SGHDN, CDR2 FVKESK. V lost 0 bases to trimming and J lost 3 bases, with 4 bases between them. This chain's CDR3 is CASSQDSTDTQYF. CDR3 sequence (DNA): TGTGCCAGCAGCCAAGATAGTACAGATACGCAGTATTTT.

This clonotype was counted a few times. V is TRBV9 and J is TRBJ2-1, with 7 nucleotides matching TRBD2. Trimming took 0 bases from V and 6 from J; bases not matched to a gene: 9. The CDR3 covers 16 residues. CDR1 SGDLS and CDR2 YYNGEE come from the germline V gene. CDR3 sequence (DNA): TGTGCCAGCAGCGTAGAACAAGCGGGACGCGTCAATGAGCAGTTCTTC. Translation gives CASSVEQAGRVNEQFF.

The V gene is TRBV20-1, the J gene TRBJ2-1; 12 bases line up with TRBD1. This CDR3 is 13 amino acids long. Germline CDR1 reads DFQATT; CDR2 reads SNEGSKA (reference sequence). Germline trimming cut 7 bases from V and 9 bases from J; bases unmatched to any gene: 7. CDR3 sequence (DNA): TGCAGTGGGACCGGGACAGGGGGCGGTGAGCAGTTCTTC. Its translation is CSGTGTGGGEQFF.

This clonotype was found many times. The chain employs TRBV7-2 and TRBJ2-1; the D is unclear. V was clipped by 3 bases and J by 9 bases, with 6 bases between them. In germline, CDR1 is SGHTA, CDR2 FQGNSA. The length of the CDR3 is 11 residues. The CDR3 reads CASSFRSEQFF. CDR3 coding DNA: TGTGCCAGCAGCTTCAGGAGTGAGCAGTTCTTC.

In its sample, this clonotype was seen a few times. V and J are TRBV11-1 and TRBJ1-1; no definite D call. The CDR3 spans 11 residues. Per the germline V gene, CDR1 is SGHAT and CDR2 is FQDESV (reference sequence). V was shortened by 4 bases and J by 5 bases, with 5 bases between the two germline ends. The CDR3 coding sequence is TGTGCCAGCAGCTCCGGGACTGAAGCTTTCTTT. Amino acid sequence: CASSSGTEAFF.

This clonotype is medium-sized (0.01 to 0.1%) by share. V is TRBV28 and J is TRBJ2-7; 7 bases map to TRBD2. V gave up 4 bases and J gave up 2 bases; unmatched junction bases: 8. The CDR3 extends over 15 amino acids. Looked up from germline, CDR1 is MDHEN and CDR2 is SYDVKM. The CDR3 here is CASSSLAGLTYEQYF. CDR3 nucleotide sequence: TGTGCCAGCAGTTCCTTAGCGGGCCTCACCTACGAGCAGTACTTC.

The sample holds a few counts of this clonotype. The chain couples TRBV27 to TRBJ2-1, with D perhaps TRBD2 (5 bases). CDR1 MNHEY and CDR2 SMNVEV come from the germline V gene (reference sequence). Trimming removed 8 bases from V and 1 base from J, with 18 bases in between. This CDR3 region has 16 residues. The CDR3 coding sequence is TGTGCCAGCGGGGAAGGCTCGGGGTGGTCCTACAATGAGCAGTTCTTC. This encodes CASGEGSGWSYNEQFF.

J is TRBJ2-3 and V is TRBV20-1; tentatively, D is TRBD1 (6 bases). Germline V lookup: CDR1 DFQATT, CDR2 SNEGSKA (reference sequence). CDR3 length: 15 amino acids. Trimming removed 4 bases from V and 2 bases from J, with 16 bases in between. This chain's CDR3 is CSATRTVETTDTQYF. CDR3 coding DNA: TGCAGTGCTACCCGGACAGTAGAAACCACAGATACGCAGTATTTT.

This clonotype was observed many times. The genes are TRBV20-1 and TRBJ2-3, with 10 bases matching TRBD2. The CDR3 has 17 residues. CDR1 is DFQATT and CDR2 is SNEGSKA in the germline V gene (reference sequence). The ends lost 6 bases at V and 5 bases at J; junction bases unmatched: 17. CDR3 DNA sequence: TGCAGTGCACCGAGGGTTGGGCTAGCGGGAGTTGTAGATACGCAGTATTTT. As protein: CSAPRVGLAGVVDTQYF.

This clonotype was seen many times. V gene TRBV5-1 combines with J gene TRBJ2-6, with TRBD2 as a possible D gene (5 bases). Deletions cut 0 bases from V and 4 bases from J, with 11 bases between. The length of the CDR3 is 16 residues. CDR1 SGHRS and CDR2 YFSETQ come from the germline V gene. This CDR3 reads CASSLGGNRGANVLTF. The CDR3 DNA reads TGCGCCAGCAGCTTGGGAGGGAATCGCGGGGCCAACGTCCTGACTTTC.

This clonotype was seen a handful of times. V gene TRBV12-3 or TRBV12-4 combines with J gene TRBJ1-6; D gene uncertain. This CDR3 spans 13 amino acids. The ends were cut back, 3 bases at V and 7 bases at J, with 7 bases in the middle. This chain's CDR3 is CASSLAANSPLHF. The CDR3 DNA reads as TGTGCCAGCAGTTTGGCTGCGAATTCACCCCTCCACTTT.

This clonotype came up a few times. The rearrangement uses TRBV20-1 and TRBJ2-3; TRBD2 agrees at 14 bases. The CDR3 has 16 amino acids. Germline lookup yields CDR1 DFQATT and CDR2 SNEGSKA (reference sequence). V lost 6 bases, J lost 8 bases, and 13 bases stayed unmatched. The CDR3 protein is CSARTSGRSTHGTQYF. The CDR3 bases are TGCAGTGCCAGGACTAGCGGGAGGTCCACCCACGGTACGCAGTATTTT.

V and J are TRBV9 and TRBJ1-4, with 9 bases lining up with TRBD1. V dropped 4 bases and J dropped 7; count of bases not matched to a gene: 5. The CDR3 has 14 amino acids. Germline loops: CDR1 SGDLS, CDR2 YYNGEE. The CDR3 sequence is CASSFTGQGEKLFF. The CDR3 bases are TGTGCCAGCAGCTTTACGGGACAGGGTGAAAAACTGTTTTTT.

This clonotype was seen many times. The rearrangement uses TRBV2 and TRBJ2-5; maybe TRBD2 (5 bases). The CDR3 extends over 11 amino acids. Per the germline V gene, CDR1 is SNHLY and CDR2 is FYNNEI. V was cut by 7 bases and J by 14 bases, with 17 bases left in between. This CDR3 is CASKEEGSKYF. The CDR3 DNA follows: TGTGCCAGCAAAGAGGAAGGGAGCAAATACTTC. Supplemented by reference TRBV2 and TRBJ2-5, the full variable domain reads EPEVTQTPSHQVTQMGQEVILRCVPISNHLYFYWYRQILGQKVEFLVSFYNNEISEKSEIFDDQFSVERPDGSNFTLKIRSTKLEDSAMYFCASKEEGSKYFGPGTRLLVL.

There are a few counts of this clonotype. CDR3 nucleotide sequence: TGTGCCAGCAGGGGACTAGCGGATTCTGGCAATGAGCAGTTCTTC. Translation: CASRGLADSGNEQFF. The chain uses TRBV6-1 and TRBJ2-1; 11 bases line up with TRBD2. Germline trimming cut 6 bases from V and 6 bases from J; bases unmatched to any gene: 7. The CDR3 is made up of 15 amino acids. CDR1 and CDR2 (germline): MNHNS, SASEGT.

The chain has TRBV5-1 and TRBJ1-3; the D is unclear. The CDR3 runs to 15 residues. The germline V and J ends were trimmed by 2 bases and 2 bases, with 11 bases remaining between them. Germline CDR1 is SGHRS and CDR2 is YFSETQ. In DNA, the CDR3 is TGCGCCAGCAGCTTCGACTGGGGTACTGGAAACACCATATATTTT. Its protein is CASSFDWGTGNTIYF.

This clonotype was observed a handful of times. The rearrangement uses TRBV3-1 and TRBJ1-5; TRBD1 matches 10 bases. CDR3 length: 12 amino acids. Germline V gene sequence: CDR1 LGHDT, CDR2 YNNKEL (reference sequence). V was clipped by 10 bases and J by 7 bases; unmatched bases: 4. CDR3 residues: CATGTGDQPQHF. CDR3 DNA sequence: TGTGCCACCGGGACAGGGGACCAGCCCCAGCATTTT.

The CDR3 loop reads CASSGGLAGGETQYF. CDR3 nucleotides: TGCGCCAGCAGCGGAGGACTAGCGGGAGGGGAGACCCAGTACTTC. This chain connects TRBV5-1 to TRBJ2-5, with 15 bases identical to TRBD2. Germline trimming cut 4 bases from V and 5 bases from J; bases unmatched to any gene: 3. CDR3 size: 15 residues. The germline CDR1 and CDR2 sequences are SGHRS and YFSETQ.

This clonotype was detected ten times or more. The J gene is TRBJ2-1, the V gene TRBV25-1; D uncertain. The V end was cut by 4 bases, the J end by 8 bases, with 12 bases between. The germline CDR1 and CDR2 sequences are MGHDK and SYGVNS. CDR3 length: 13 residues. Here the CDR3 reads CASSAFTWDEQFF. The CDR3 region has the DNA TGTGCCAGCAGTGCCTTTACTTGGGATGAGCAGTTCTTC.

Ten or more counts support this clonotype. The chain employs TRBV4-2 and TRBJ2-7; D may be TRBD1 or TRBD2 (6 bases each). With 6 bases removed from V and 2 bases from J, the gap between germline ends came to 20 bases. Germline V gene sequence: CDR1 LGHNA, CDR2 YNFKEQ. The CDR3 runs to 16 residues. CDR3 region: CASRGLSKGGTYEQYF. CDR3 bases: TGTGCCAGCAGGGGGCTCAGTAAGGGGGGCACCTACGAGCAGTACTTC.

This clonotype was picked up many times. The V call is TRBV6-6, the J call TRBJ1-2; D possibly corresponds to TRBD1 (6 bases). Per the germline V gene, CDR1 is MNHNY and CDR2 is SVGAGI (reference sequence). The V end lost 4 bases, the J end lost 0 bases, and 12 bases lay between the germline ends. The CDR3 is made up of 15 amino acids. Written as DNA, the CDR3 is TGTGCCAGCAGTTCCCCAGGGGTAGCTAACTATGGCTACACCTTC. Its protein is CASSSPGVANYGYTF.

This clonotype turned up a few times. One end of the junction does not line up with germline, which may come from a read error. The rearrangement joins TRBV7-3 to TRBJ1-5, with 7 nucleotides matching TRBD1. In germline, CDR1 is SGHTA, CDR2 FQGTGA. The CDR3 runs to 17 residues. CDR3 sequence: CTSSFDREERGNQPQHF. Written as DNA, the CDR3 is TGTACCAGCAGCTTCGACAGGGAGGAGCGGGGCAATCAGCCCCAGCATTTT.

This clonotype was seen repeatedly, ten times or more. The chain employs TRBV4-2 and TRBJ1-1; D might be TRBD1 (6 bases). The germline V and J ends were trimmed by 1 base and 6 bases, with 12 bases remaining between them. From germline, CDR1 is LGHNA and CDR2 YNFKEQ. The CDR3 consists of 14 residues. CDR3 amino acids: CASSQVDRRSEAFF. CDR3 nucleotides: TGTGCCAGCAGCCAAGTTGACAGGCGGTCTGAAGCTTTCTTT.

Many counts were recorded for this clonotype. V gene TRBV10-3 combines with J gene TRBJ2-5; no clear D gene. V lost 5 bases and J 1 base, leaving 11 bases between the germline ends. CDR3 size: 14 residues. Germline CDR1 reads ENHRY; CDR2 reads SYGVKD. CDR3 nucleotide sequence: TGTGCCATCAGTCTAATGCCCTCCCAAGAGACCCAGTACTTC. It encodes CAISLMPSQETQYF.